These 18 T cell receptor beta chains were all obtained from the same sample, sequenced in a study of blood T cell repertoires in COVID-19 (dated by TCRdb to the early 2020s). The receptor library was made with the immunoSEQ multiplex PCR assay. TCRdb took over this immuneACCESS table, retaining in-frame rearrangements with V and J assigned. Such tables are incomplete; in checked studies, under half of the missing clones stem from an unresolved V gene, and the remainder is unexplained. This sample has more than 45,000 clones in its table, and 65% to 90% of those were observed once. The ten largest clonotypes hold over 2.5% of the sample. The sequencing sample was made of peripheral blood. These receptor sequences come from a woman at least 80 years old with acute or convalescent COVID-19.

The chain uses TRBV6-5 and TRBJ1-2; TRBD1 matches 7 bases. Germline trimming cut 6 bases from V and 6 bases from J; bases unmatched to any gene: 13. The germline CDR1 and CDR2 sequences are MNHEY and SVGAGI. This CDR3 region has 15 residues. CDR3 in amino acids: CASSRFGTAKDGYTF. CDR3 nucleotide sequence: TGTGCCAGCAGCCGCTTTGGGACAGCGAAGGATGGCTACACCTTC.

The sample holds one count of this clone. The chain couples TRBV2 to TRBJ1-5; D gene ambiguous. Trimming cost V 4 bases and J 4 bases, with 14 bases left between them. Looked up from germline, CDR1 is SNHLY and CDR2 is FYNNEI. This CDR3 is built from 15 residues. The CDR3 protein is CASSGGSERNQPQHF. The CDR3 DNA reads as TGTGCCAGCAGTGGAGGGTCAGAGAGGAATCAGCCCCAGCATTTT. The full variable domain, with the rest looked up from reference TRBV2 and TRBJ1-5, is EPEVTQTPSHQVTQMGQEVILRCVPISNHLYFYWYRQILGQKVEFLVSFYNNEISEKSEIFDDQFSVERPDGSNFTLKIRSTKLEDSAMYFCASSGGSERNQPQHFGDGTRLSIL.

Here the CDR3 DNA reads TGTGCCAGCAGCTTGACGGCAGGGGGCTCGTGGGGTTCACCCCTCCACTTT. This translates into CASSLTAGGSWGSPLHF. This rearrangement joins TRBV5-6 to TRBJ1-6; 8 bases match TRBD1. J gave up 9 bases and V 1 base, and 12 bases lay outside the gene matches. Germline-derived CDR1 and CDR2 are SGHDT and YYEEEE. The CDR3 consists of 17 residues. The full variable domain, with the rest looked up from reference TRBV5-6 and TRBJ1-6, is DAGVTQSPTHLIKTRGQQVTLRCSPKSGHDTVSWYQQALGQGPQFIFQYYEEEERQRGNFPDRFSGHQFPNYSSELNVNALLLGDSALYLCASSLTAGGSWGSPLHFGNGTRLTVT.

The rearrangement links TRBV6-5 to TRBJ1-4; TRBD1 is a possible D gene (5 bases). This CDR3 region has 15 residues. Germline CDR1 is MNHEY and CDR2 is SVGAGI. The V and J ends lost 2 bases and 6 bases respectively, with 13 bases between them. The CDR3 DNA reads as TGTGCCAGCAGTTACGTTCGGGGGGGAGATGAAAAACTGTTTTTT. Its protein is CASSYVRGGDEKLFF.

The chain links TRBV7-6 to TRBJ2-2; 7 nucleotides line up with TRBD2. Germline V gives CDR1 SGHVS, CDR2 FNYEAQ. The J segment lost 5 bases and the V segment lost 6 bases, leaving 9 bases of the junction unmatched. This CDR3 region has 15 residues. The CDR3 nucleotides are TGTGCCAGCAGTTTCCAATGGGGGGGGACCGGGGAGCTGTTTTTT. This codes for CASSFQWGGTGELFF.

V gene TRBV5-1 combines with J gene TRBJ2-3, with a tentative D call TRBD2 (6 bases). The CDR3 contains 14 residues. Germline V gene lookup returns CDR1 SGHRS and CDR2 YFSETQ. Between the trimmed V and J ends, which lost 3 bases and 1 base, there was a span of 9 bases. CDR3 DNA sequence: TGCGCCAGCAGCTATTGGGGGGGCACAGATACGCAGTATTTT. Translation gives CASSYWGGTDTQYF.

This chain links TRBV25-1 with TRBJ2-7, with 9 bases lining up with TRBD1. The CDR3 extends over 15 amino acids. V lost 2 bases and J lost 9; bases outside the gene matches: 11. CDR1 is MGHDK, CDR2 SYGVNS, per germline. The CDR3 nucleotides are TGTGCCAGCAGTGAACCCGGGACAGGGTATAACGGGCAGTACTTC. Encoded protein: CASSEPGTGYNGQYF.

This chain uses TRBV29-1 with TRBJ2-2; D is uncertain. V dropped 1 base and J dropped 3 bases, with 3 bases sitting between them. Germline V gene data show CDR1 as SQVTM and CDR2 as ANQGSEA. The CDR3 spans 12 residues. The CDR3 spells CSVEGHTGELFF. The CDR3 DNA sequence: TGCAGCGTTGAAGGGCACACCGGGGAGCTGTTTTTT.

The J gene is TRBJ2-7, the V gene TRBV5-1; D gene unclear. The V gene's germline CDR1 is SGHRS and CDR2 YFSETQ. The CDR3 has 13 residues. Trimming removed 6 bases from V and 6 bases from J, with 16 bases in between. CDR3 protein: CASTQDSYSEQYF. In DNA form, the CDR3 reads TGCGCCAGCACCCAAGACTCCTACTCCGAGCAGTACTTC.

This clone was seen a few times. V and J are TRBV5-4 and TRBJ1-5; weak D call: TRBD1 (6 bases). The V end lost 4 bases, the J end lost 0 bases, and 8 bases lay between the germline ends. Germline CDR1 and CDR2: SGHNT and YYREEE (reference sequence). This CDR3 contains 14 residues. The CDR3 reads CASSNRDSNQPQHF. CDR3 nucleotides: TGTGCCAGCAGCAACAGGGATAGCAATCAGCCCCAGCATTTT.

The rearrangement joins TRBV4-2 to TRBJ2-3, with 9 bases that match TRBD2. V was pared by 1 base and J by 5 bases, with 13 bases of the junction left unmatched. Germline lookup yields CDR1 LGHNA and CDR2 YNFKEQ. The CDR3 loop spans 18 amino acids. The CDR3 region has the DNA TGTGCCAGCAGCCAAGCTCCCGTAGGCGGGGGGGCGATAGATACGCAGTATTTT. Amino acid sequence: CASSQAPVGGGAIDTQYF.

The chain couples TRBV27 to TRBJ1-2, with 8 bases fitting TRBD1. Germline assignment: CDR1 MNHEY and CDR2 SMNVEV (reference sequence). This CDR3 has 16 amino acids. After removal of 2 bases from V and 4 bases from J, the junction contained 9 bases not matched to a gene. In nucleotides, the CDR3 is TGTGCCAGCAGTTTAAGGACAGGGAAAGGGGGCTATGGCTACACCTTC. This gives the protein CASSLRTGKGGYGYTF.

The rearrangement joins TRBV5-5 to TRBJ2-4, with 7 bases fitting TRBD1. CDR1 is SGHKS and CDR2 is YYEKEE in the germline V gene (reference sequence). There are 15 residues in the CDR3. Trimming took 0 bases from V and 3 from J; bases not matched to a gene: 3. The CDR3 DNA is TGTGCCAGCAGCTTGGAGGGGGCGGACAAAAACATTCAGTACTTC. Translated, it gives CASSLEGADKNIQYF.

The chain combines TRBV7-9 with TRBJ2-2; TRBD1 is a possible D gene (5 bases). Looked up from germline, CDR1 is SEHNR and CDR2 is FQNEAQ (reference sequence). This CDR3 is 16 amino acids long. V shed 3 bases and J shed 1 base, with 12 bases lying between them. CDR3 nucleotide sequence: TGTGCCAGCAGCTTTCTTACTACAGGGAACACCGGGGAGCTGTTTTTT. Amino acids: CASSFLTTGNTGELFF.

The CDR3 protein is CASSHLQGGYGYTF. For the CDR3, the DNA is TGTGCCAGCAGCCACCTACAGGGGGGCTATGGCTACACCTTC. The chain employs TRBV3-1 (or the pseudogene TRBV3-2) and TRBJ1-2, with 8 nucleotides matching TRBD1. The V gene end was trimmed by 3 bases and the J gene end by 4 bases; junction bases not matched to a gene: 4. CDR1 is LGHDT, CDR2 YNNKEL, per germline (reference sequence). CDR3 length equals 14 residues.

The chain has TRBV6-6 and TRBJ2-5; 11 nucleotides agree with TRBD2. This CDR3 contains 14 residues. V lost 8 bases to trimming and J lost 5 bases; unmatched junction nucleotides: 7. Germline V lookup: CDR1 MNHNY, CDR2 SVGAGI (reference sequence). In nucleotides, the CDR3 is TGTGCCAGCTATAGCGGGGGGGCCGGGGAGACCCAGTACTTC. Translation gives CASYSGGAGETQYF.

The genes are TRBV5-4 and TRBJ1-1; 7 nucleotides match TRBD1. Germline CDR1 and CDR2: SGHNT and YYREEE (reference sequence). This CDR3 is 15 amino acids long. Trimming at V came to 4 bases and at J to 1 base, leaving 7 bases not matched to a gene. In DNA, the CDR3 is TGTGCCAGCAGCCCCGAGACAGGGAGGAACACTGAAGCTTTCTTT. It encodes CASSPETGRNTEAFF.

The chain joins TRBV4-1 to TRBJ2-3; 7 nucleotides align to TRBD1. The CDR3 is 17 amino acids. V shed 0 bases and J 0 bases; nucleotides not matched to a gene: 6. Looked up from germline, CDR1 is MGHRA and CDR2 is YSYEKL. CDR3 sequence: CASSQEKGGLSTDTQYF. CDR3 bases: TGCGCCAGCAGCCAAGAGAAAGGGGGCCTTAGCACAGATACGCAGTATTTT.